Sequencing of this T cell receptor beta chain was carried out in a study of blood T cells in healthy people across ages. After removal of 0 bases from V and 0 bases from J, the junction contained 3 bases not matched to a gene. CDR3 length equals 17 residues. Germline values: CDR1 MNHEY, CDR2 SVGEGT. Healthy Caucasians from Russia aged roughly 6 to 95 served as donors. With a J-beta primer mix and a sample-barcoded 5' primer, a second PCR ran roughly 6 to 11 cycles. A 12-random-nucleotide template-switch adaptor tagged each cDNA molecule. From the 5' RACE reads, TCRdb called clonotypes with MiXCR, one entry per CDR3 protein. The sample lists roughly 800,000 distinct CDR3 sequences, roughly 64% occurring once.

Source material: blood. The TCR sequence derives from a man aged 25-45 years in good health. The chain has TRBV6-2 or TRBV6-3 and TRBJ2-7, with TRBD2 matching over 12 bases. The CDR3 loop is CASSYSLAGGYSYEQYF. The CDR3 DNA is TGTGCCAGCAGTTACTCGCTAGCGGGAGGGTACTCCTACGAGCAGTACTTC.